A single T cell receptor beta chain is shown here with its context. The target antigen is unknown. The germline gene is not matched at one end of the junction; a read error may be the cause. The length of the CDR3 is 15 residues. Germline V gene lookup returns CDR1 SEHNR and CDR2 FQNEAQ (reference sequence). Germline DNA was also extracted, while the blood RNA originated from unsorted whole blood. This entry belongs to a study of tumor-infiltrating lymphocytes in primary liver carcinoma. The wider study: By surgical resection, the patients were treated for their primary liver carcinoma. The patient population consisted of men and women between 30 and 69 years of age. Study conclusions and caveats: Compared with tumor region pairs, tumor-adjacent and tumor-blood pairs overlapped less.

From roughly 500 ng total RNA, TCR beta cDNA was generated with a primer in the constant region. Researchers made the TCR beta libraries by running three nested multiplex PCR rounds with slightly modified ARM-PCR. The first two PCR rounds, around 11 cycles each, used TRBV1-TRBV30 forward primers and a C-beta reverse primer. One entry per CDR3 protein, called by TCRdb with MiXCR from the multiplex PCR reads. The sample lists 310,000 or so distinct CDR3 sequences, roughly three fifths seen once, with over 15% in the top ten. This sequence joins TRBV7-9 and TRBJ2-5, with D possibly matching TRBD2 (5 bases). The clonotype originates from a young woman with primary liver carcinoma and hepatitis B virus infection. The sequencing input was peripheral blood. The CDR3 coding sequence is TGTGCCAACAGCGGCAAGCTGGGCGGCCAAGAGACCCAGTACTTC. Translating gives CANSGKLGGQETQYF.